The present entry profiles one T cell receptor beta chain with its context. Its antigen is undetermined. Primers: 60 Vbeta forward and 13 Jbeta reverse. Produced via immunoSEQ multiplex PCR; TCRdb's table is partial and in-frame only. Here the sample table reports approximately 150,000 clones. These data come from a study of cytomegalovirus exposure and HLA in healthy donors. The CDR3 runs to 14 residues. Germline V gene sequence: CDR1 MGHDK, CDR2 SYGVNS. The J segment lost 2 bases and the V segment lost 5 bases, leaving 4 bases of the junction unmatched. General study findings and limits: In a later analysis, HLA-C alleles had the fewest associated TCRs, DRB1 alleles the most.

V and J are TRBV25-1 and TRBJ2-3; 7 bases line up with TRBD1. The specimen was PBMCs. This clonotype was obtained from a woman between 45 and 65 years old in good health and CMV-seronegative. For the CDR3, the DNA is TGTGCCAGCAGTAAACAGGGGCCCACAGATACGCAGTATTTT. This codes for CASSKQGPTDTQYF.